This entry lists 21 T cell receptor beta chains sequenced from one sample in a study of response to subunit inactivated influenza vaccine. TCRdb analysed the RT-PCR reads with MiXCR anew, one entry per CDR3 protein. The top ten hold 1.9% of the sample, which has around 520,000 distinct CDR3 sequences, about 25% seen once. The material sequenced was CD4+ T cells sorted from PBMCs, taken around 5 days after vaccination. The receptors shown here come from a man over 45 who received an inactivated influenza vaccine.

This clonotype was seen a handful of times. The J gene is TRBJ2-7, the V gene TRBV28; TRBD1 matches 9 bases. Germline V gene lookup returns CDR1 MDHEN and CDR2 SYDVKM. V dropped 4 bases and J dropped 4; count of bases not matched to a gene: 14. This CDR3 comprises 17 residues. The CDR3 sequence is CASSSRDGTGNGYEQYF. The CDR3 nucleotides are TGTGCCAGCAGTTCGCGAGACGGGACAGGGAACGGATACGAGCAGTACTTC.

Remarks on this clonotype: This clone may be a read error of a much larger clone one base away. This chain joins TRBV20-1 and TRBJ1-4; 7 bases agree with TRBD1. Germline CDR1 reads DFQATT; CDR2 reads SNEGSKA (reference sequence). This CDR3 has 14 residues. The CDR3, as DNA: TGCAGTGCTCCTACAGGGGTTTCTAAAGAAAAACTGTTTTTT. It encodes CSAPTGVSKEKLFF.

The V gene is TRBV5-6, the J gene TRBJ2-2; D is unclear. The CDR3 totals 12 residues. V was pared by 4 bases and J by 6 bases, with 7 bases between. In germline, CDR1 is SGHDT, CDR2 YYEEEE. The CDR3 sequence is CASSKDSGELFF. The CDR3, as DNA: TGTGCCAGCAGCAAGGATTCCGGGGAGCTGTTTTTT.

This clonotype has more than one count but fewer than ten. V is TRBV6-1 and J is TRBJ1-5; D unresolved. This CDR3 is 13 amino acids long. The V and J ends lost 5 bases and 7 bases respectively, with 12 bases between them. Germline V CDR1 and CDR2: MNHNS, SASEGT. The CDR3 coding sequence is TGTGCCAGCAGTCCCGACGGCTACCAGCCCCAGCATTTT. Its translation: CASSPDGYQPQHF.

This rearrangement joins TRBV20-1 to TRBJ2-7; D is unresolved. V was cut by 0 bases and J by 0 bases, with 9 bases left in between. This CDR3 spans 14 amino acids. The germline CDR1 and CDR2 sequences are DFQATT and SNEGSKA (reference sequence). CDR3 nucleotide sequence: TGCAGTGCTAGAGATCGCCGCACCTCCTACGAGCAGTACTTC. This sequence encodes CSARDRRTSYEQYF.

This clonotype showed up just a few times. The chain has TRBV6-5 and TRBJ2-7; 7 nucleotides match TRBD2. V shed 2 bases, J shed 2 bases, and the junction held 3 bases outside the gene matches. Looked up from germline, CDR1 is MNHEY and CDR2 is SVGAGI. CDR3 length: 14 amino acids. DNA of the CDR3: TGTGCCAGCAGTTACCGGGCGGGAGCCTACGAGCAGTACTTC. Amino acids: CASSYRAGAYEQYF.

In its sample, this clonotype was seen a few times. The junction does not match germline at one end; this may be a read error. The chain uses TRBV6-2 or TRBV6-3 and TRBJ1-5, with a possible D match to TRBD1 (6 bases). Germline-derived CDR1 and CDR2 are MNHEY and SVGEGT. The CDR3 is 13 residues long. The CDR3 bases are TGTGCCAGCAGTCCTGGGGGGGCCCAGCCCCAGCACTTT. Encoded protein: CASSPGGAQPQHF.

The chain combines TRBV24-1 with TRBJ2-1; TRBD1 matches 8 bases. The germline gives CDR1 KGHDR, CDR2 SFDVKD. This CDR3 is built from 20 residues. With 3 bases clipped from V and 0 bases from J, the junction kept 15 bases outside the gene matches. CDR3 nucleotides: TGTGCCACCAGTGATCCTATACCGAACAGGGGGGAAAACTCCTACAATGAGCAGTTCTTC. Translation: CATSDPIPNRGENSYNEQFF.

The chain recombines TRBV7-9 with TRBJ1-5, with a weak D call TRBD1 (5 bases). Trimming left V 5 bases short and J 3 bases short, with 11 bases between. This CDR3 has 14 residues. The germline CDR1 and CDR2 sequences are SEHNR and FQNEAQ (reference sequence). In nucleotides, the CDR3 is TGTGCCAGCAGCCGGGACGGCTACAATCAGCCCCAGCATTTT. Its translation is CASSRDGYNQPQHF.

The chain carries TRBV5-2 and TRBJ2-7; the listed D gene, TRBD2, was not tested against the DNA. TRBV5-2 is described as a pseudogene. The CDR3 is 14 amino acids. For the CDR3, the DNA is TGTGCCAGCAGCGTCGGGCCGGTCGACTACGAGCAGTACTTC. It encodes CASSVGPVDYEQYF.

V usage is TRBV27 and J usage is TRBJ2-1; 9 positions match TRBD1. V lost 3 bases, J lost 6 bases, and 9 bases stayed unmatched. CDR3 length: 16 amino acids. Germline lookup yields CDR1 MNHEY and CDR2 SMNVEV (reference sequence). The CDR3 nucleotides read TGTGCCAGCAGTTTGAGGGGACAGGGAGGGAGCAATGAGCAGTTCTTC. It translates to CASSLRGQGGSNEQFF.

This clonotype was observed a handful of times. This chain uses TRBV5-6 with TRBJ2-1, with D tentatively TRBD1 or TRBD2 (5 bases each). Germline V gives CDR1 SGHDT, CDR2 YYEEEE. V gave up 6 bases and J gave up 8 bases, with 12 bases separating them. This CDR3 comprises 12 residues. This chain's CDR3 is CASTTWGHEQFF. Here the CDR3 DNA reads TGTGCCAGCACCACCTGGGGACATGAGCAGTTCTTC. Combining the CDR3 with reference TRBV5-6 and TRBJ2-1 gives the whole variable domain DAGVTQSPTHLIKTRGQQVTLRCSPKSGHDTVSWYQQALGQGPQFIFQYYEEEERQRGNFPDRFSGHQFPNYSSELNVNALLLGDSALYLCASTTWGHEQFFGPGTRLTVL.

This clonotype was found a few times. V gene TRBV18 combines with J gene TRBJ2-3; 7 positions agree with TRBD2. The CDR3 covers 14 residues. The V and J ends lost 1 base and 5 bases, in that order; junction bases with no gene match: 3. In germline, CDR1 is KGHSH, CDR2 LQKENI. The CDR3: CASSPRREGDTQYF. DNA for the CDR3: TGTGCCAGCTCACCACGCAGGGAGGGAGATACGCAGTATTTT.

This CDR3 reads CASSKTSGRAEQYF. The CDR3 DNA sequence: TGTGCCAGCAGCAAGACTAGCGGGAGGGCCGAGCAGTACTTC. This chain uses TRBV12-3 or TRBV12-4 with TRBJ2-7, with TRBD2 identical over 14 bases. V shed 6 bases, J shed 6 bases, and the junction held 4 bases outside the gene matches. The CDR3 consists of 14 residues.

The table lists this clonotype with a few counts. The gene calls are TRBV3-1 and TRBJ2-1; the match to TRBD2 covers 14 bases. The germline gives CDR1 LGHDT, CDR2 YNNKEL (reference sequence). The length of the CDR3 is 19 residues. With 4 bases clipped from V and 7 bases from J, the junction kept 15 bases outside the gene matches. DNA of the CDR3: TGTGCCAGCAGCCCTCTTAAACCGGGACTAGCGGGGGTCCATAATGAGCAGTTCTTC. This translates into CASSPLKPGLAGVHNEQFF.

The chain links TRBV5-6 to TRBJ1-2, with 7 bases fitting TRBD1. V dropped 4 bases and J dropped 6; count of bases not matched to a gene: 6. The germline gives CDR1 SGHDT, CDR2 YYEEEE. The CDR3 loop spans 13 amino acids. The CDR3, as DNA: TGTGCCAGCAGCCTCGTACAGGGGCATGGCTACACCTTC. Encoded protein: CASSLVQGHGYTF.

This clonotype was seen a handful of times. The chain couples TRBV7-8 to TRBJ1-1; tentatively, D is TRBD1 (5 bases). The CDR3 spans 15 residues. With 5 bases removed from V and 3 bases from J, the gap between germline ends came to 16 bases. Germline CDR1 and CDR2: SGHVS and FQNEAQ. CDR3 in DNA: TGTGCCAGCAGCCGATTGGGACGCTTGGACACTGAAGCTTTCTTT. Its translation is CASSRLGRLDTEAFF.

This chain links TRBV6-2 or TRBV6-3 with TRBJ2-1, with 14 bases lining up with TRBD2. J was trimmed by 0 bases and V by 5 bases; bases with no gene match: 6. Per germline, CDR1 MNHEY and CDR2 SVGEGT. The CDR3 contains 18 residues. As DNA, the CDR3 is TGTGCCAGCAGTCCGGGGACTAGCGGGGGCCTCTCCTACAATGAGCAGTTCTTC. This encodes CASSPGTSGGLSYNEQFF.

This rearrangement joins TRBV20-1 to TRBJ2-1; 8 nucleotides align to TRBD2. Per the germline V gene, CDR1 is DFQATT and CDR2 is SNEGSKA (reference sequence). J gave up 4 bases and V 3 bases, and 5 bases lay outside the gene matches. The CDR3 length is 14 residues. For the CDR3, the DNA is TGCAGTGCTAGTTCCCAGCGGGGGTACAATGAGCAGTTCTTC. This gives the protein CSASSQRGYNEQFF.

A few counts support this clonotype. V gene TRBV10-3 combines with J gene TRBJ2-5; TRBD2 agrees at 9 bases. The germline gives CDR1 ENHRY, CDR2 SYGVKD. Trimming took 8 bases from V and 5 from J; bases not matched to a gene: 6. The CDR3 has 13 residues. CDR3 nucleotides: TGTGCCATCGGCGGGGGGGCTCAGGAGACCCAGTACTTC. Amino acid sequence: CAIGGGAQETQYF.

The chain couples TRBV5-6 to TRBJ2-3; TRBD2 matches 10 bases. V shed 4 bases, J shed 1 base, and the junction held 12 bases outside the gene matches. CDR3 length: 18 amino acids. Per the germline V gene, CDR1 is SGHDT and CDR2 is YYEEEE. The CDR3 is CASSQKRGGRLGTDTQYF. As DNA, the CDR3 is TGTGCCAGCAGCCAAAAGCGGGGGGGCCGCCTAGGCACAGATACGCAGTATTTT.